This T cell receptor (beta chain) appears in the sequencing data of a study of control samples from healthy donors and cancer patients. Clones were read by immunoSEQ multiplex PCR, and TCRdb kept only the in-frame ones, dropping some. The table records tens of thousands of clones, 85% to 90% of them present only once. This CDR3 spans 14 amino acids. The V and J ends lost 5 bases and 2 bases respectively, with 9 bases between them. The germline V gene encodes CDR1 MNHNS and CDR2 SASEGT. The sequencing sample was made of PBMCs. This TCR was recovered from a man between 45 and 60 years old with head and neck cancer. The V call is TRBV6-1, the J call TRBJ1-4; D call uncertain. CDR3 loop: CASSWHSTNEKLFF. The CDR3 DNA follows: TGTGCCAGCAGTTGGCACAGCACTAATGAAAAACTGTTTTTT.